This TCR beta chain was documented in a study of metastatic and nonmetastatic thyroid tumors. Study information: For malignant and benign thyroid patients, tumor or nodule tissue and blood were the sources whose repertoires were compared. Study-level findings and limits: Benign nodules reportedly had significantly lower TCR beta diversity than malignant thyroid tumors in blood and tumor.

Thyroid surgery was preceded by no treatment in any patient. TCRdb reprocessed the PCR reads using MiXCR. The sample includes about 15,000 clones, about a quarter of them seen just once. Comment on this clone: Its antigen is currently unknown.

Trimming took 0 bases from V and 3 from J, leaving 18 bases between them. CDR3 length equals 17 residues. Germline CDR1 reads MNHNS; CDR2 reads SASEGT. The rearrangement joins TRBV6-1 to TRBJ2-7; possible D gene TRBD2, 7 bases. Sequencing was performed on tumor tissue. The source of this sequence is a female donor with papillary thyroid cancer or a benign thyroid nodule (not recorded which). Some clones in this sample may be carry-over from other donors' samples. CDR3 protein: CASSEAMFGGASYEQYF. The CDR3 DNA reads TGTGCCAGCAGTGAAGCTATGTTTGGGGGGGCAAGCTACGAGCAGTACTTC.